This TCR beta chain was recovered during a study of T cell responses to AZD1222 COVID-19 vaccine. Study overall: Doses given second, at about 4 or about 12 weeks, were pooled. Findings of the study overall: Only five or six AZD1222 recipients were seropositive at baseline.

The repertoire was sequenced with immunoSEQ multiplex PCR; TCRdb's copy has only in-frame clones and lacks some. The repertoire includes 95,000 to 150,000 clones, 80% to 90% of them detected once, and 9.4% sits in the top ten. This clone was detected a few times. The target antigen is unknown. The specimen was peripheral blood, collected on day 0 of AZD1222 vaccination. This clonotype was obtained from an adult in good health.

CDR3 region: CASSNPFPYEQYF. CDR3 DNA sequence: TGTGCCAGCAGTAATCCCTTCCCCTACGAGCAGTACTTC. The genes are TRBV6-2 or TRBV6-3 and TRBJ2-7; no firm D call. CDR3 size: 13 residues. CDR1 and CDR2 from the germline V gene are MNHEY and SVGEGT. V lost 5 bases and J 2 bases, leaving 10 bases between the germline ends.